This T cell receptor (beta chain) was observed in a study of cytomegalovirus exposure and HLA in healthy donors. Across the whole study: A data release that came early held around 85 million unique TCRs from HLA-typed donors. Whole-study findings and limits: Overall, roughly 170 TCR beta chains were annotated as cytomegalovirus-associated. Accounts indicate the classifier identified cytomegalovirus status with strong specificity and sensitivity. As a later analysis revealed, the rate of TCR association differed by HLA locus, with DRB1 most and HLA-C fewest.

The PCR ran on 60 Vbeta and 13 Jbeta primers. Profiling relied on immunoSEQ multiplex PCR, and the TCRdb table lists in-frame clones only, not all of them. Of 150,000 to 200,000 clones in the sample, 75% to 85% were seen once. In regard to this clone: The antigen remains unidentified.

This TCR was recovered from a man aged 50 or older in good health and CMV-seropositive. The sequencing input was PBMCs.

CDR3 bases: TGTGCCAGCAGCGTGCAGGGGGCGTATGGCTACACCTTC. Amino acid sequence: CASSVQGAYGYTF. This chain uses TRBV9 with TRBJ1-2; 8 bases map to TRBD1. The CDR3 consists of 13 residues. In germline, CDR1 is SGDLS, CDR2 YYNGEE. Unmatched junction bases numbered 2, after V lost 2 bases and J lost 5 bases.